These T cell receptor beta chains were read from a single sample in a study of CD8+ T cells in alopecia areata. Assay: immunoSEQ multiplex PCR; the TCRdb copy retains only in-frame clones and omits some. The table lists fewer than 150,000 clones, 35% to 40% of them singletons. The sequenced sample was CD4+ T cells sorted from blood. The receptors were sampled from a human donor with alopecia areata. The CDR3 runs from the conserved cysteine through the conserved F or W. Fields, in order: V gene, clone size, CDR3 protein. Part of the rows lack a size; the others show once, few, many or a class for expanded clones.

v_gene: TRBV29-1
abundance: NA
CDR3aa: CSVVGGKNTEAFF

v_gene: TRBV30
abundance: NA
CDR3aa: CAWSGAGANVLTF

v_gene: TRBV7-2
abundance: NA
CDR3aa: CASSLDPRASSQPQHF

v_gene: TRBV27
abundance: NA
CDR3aa: CASSTGQGREQYF

v_gene: TRBV4-1
abundance: NA
CDR3aa: CASSQGLIRGYYEQYF

v_gene: TRBV7-6
abundance: NA
CDR3aa: CASSLDQGQETQYF

v_gene: TRBV7-2
abundance: NA
CDR3aa: CASSLNPLRRRQETQYF

v_gene: TRBV5-1
abundance: NA
CDR3aa: CASSLGLAKDTQYF

v_gene: TRBV28
abundance: NA
CDR3aa: CASSLLTHGGYTF

v_gene: TRBV7-9
abundance: few
CDR3aa: CASSSLPYNEQFF

v_gene: TRBV7-2
abundance: NA
CDR3aa: CASSLALRGGSSYEQYF

v_gene: TRBV29-1
abundance: few
CDR3aa: CSVEDQRRRFF

v_gene: TRBV20-1
abundance: once
CDR3aa: CSARITDTQYF

v_gene: TRBV4-1
abundance: NA
CDR3aa: CASSQDRLGVYEQYF

v_gene: TRBV30
abundance: NA
CDR3aa: CAWRRTGGRTDTQYF

v_gene: TRBV9
abundance: NA
CDR3aa: CASSARGLETQYF

v_gene: TRBV4-1
abundance: few
CDR3aa: CASSQDPSGRSHEQYF

v_gene: TRBV7-9
abundance: few
CDR3aa: CASSLDLGYNEQFF

v_gene: TRBV5-1
abundance: NA
CDR3aa: CASSLGTGGNIQYF

v_gene: TRBV10-3
abundance: NA
CDR3aa: CAISESTKSYEQYF

v_gene: TRBV2
abundance: NA
CDR3aa: CASSDYGILYEQYF

v_gene: TRBV29-1
abundance: few
CDR3aa: CSLRQAGGPRQFF

v_gene: TRBV2
abundance: few
CDR3aa: CASSERRALGELFF

v_gene: TRBV7-2
abundance: few
CDR3aa: CASSATGTSVDTQYF

v_gene: TRBV5-1
abundance: few
CDR3aa: CASSLVVAGELFF

v_gene: TRBV6-6
abundance: NA
CDR3aa: CASSISGRVETQYF

v_gene: TRBV5-1
abundance: few
CDR3aa: CASSLNPGQPNQPQHF

v_gene: TRBV4-3
abundance: few
CDR3aa: CASSRTAGYEQYF

v_gene: TRBV29-1
abundance: few
CDR3aa: CSVGLVGKGIQYF

v_gene: TRBV30
abundance: NA
CDR3aa: CAWTGQGAGELFF

v_gene: TRBV11-3
abundance: NA
CDR3aa: CASTKLTGEETQYF

v_gene: TRBV18
abundance: NA
CDR3aa: CASSPDGPQETQYF

v_gene: TRBV2
abundance: few
CDR3aa: CASSEAPTYEQYF

v_gene: TRBV29-1
abundance: NA
CDR3aa: CSASFGSNYGYTF

v_gene: TRBV7-9
abundance: few
CDR3aa: CASSSMDGGFTEAFF

v_gene: TRBV29-1
abundance: few
CDR3aa: CSGLVSSSGNTIYF

v_gene: TRBV6-5
abundance: NA
CDR3aa: CASSALPRGGKYF

v_gene: TRBV25-1
abundance: NA
CDR3aa: CASSVSTGAKEQFF

v_gene: TRBV5-1
abundance: once
CDR3aa: CASSLYPRGQGPYEQYF

v_gene: TRBV30
abundance: few
CDR3aa: CAWSVRADTQYF

v_gene: TRBV2
abundance: NA
CDR3aa: CASRSGGAYNEQFF

v_gene: TRBV7-3
abundance: NA
CDR3aa: CASSPGTEETQYF

v_gene: TRBV29-1
abundance: NA
CDR3aa: CSAWTSGRAADTQYF

v_gene: TRBV30
abundance: NA
CDR3aa: CAWNTRGSLNTEAFF

v_gene: TRBV6-5
abundance: NA
CDR3aa: CASSSGLVGGTQYF

v_gene: TRBV28
abundance: NA
CDR3aa: CASRGERPGVKYEQYF

v_gene: TRBV5-4
abundance: NA
CDR3aa: CASTVGGNYEQYF

v_gene: TRBV4-2
abundance: few
CDR3aa: CASSQERGSSGRNNEQFF

v_gene: TRBV29-1
abundance: NA
CDR3aa: CSVGGRTSQAFF

v_gene: TRBV2
abundance: NA
CDR3aa: CASSVQGVNEQFF

v_gene: TRBV30
abundance: NA
CDR3aa: CAWSRQYGYTF

v_gene: TRBV18
abundance: few
CDR3aa: CASSPPTGSYEQYF

v_gene: TRBV29-1
abundance: few
CDR3aa: CSVVGLAGTYNEQFF

v_gene: TRBV7-9
abundance: NA
CDR3aa: CASSQGLAHRQDTQYF

v_gene: TRBV29-1
abundance: NA
CDR3aa: CSVVRGGAYGYTF